The 22 T cell receptor beta chains below come from one sample, sequenced in a study of CD4+ T cells in melanoma. The assay was immunoSEQ multiplex PCR, and TCRdb's table has in-frame clones only and misses some. Of tens of thousands of clones listed, nearly 70% are singletons. Material: tumor tissue. These receptor sequences come from a human donor with melanoma.

This clone showed up just a few times. The chain links TRBV10-1 to TRBJ2-7; D remains ambiguous. The CDR3 totals 18 residues. Trimming left V 6 bases short and J 0 bases short, with 24 bases between. The germline gives CDR1 WNHNN, CDR2 SYGVQD (reference sequence). The CDR3 sequence: CASRSTPSRIISSYEQYF. DNA of the CDR3: TGCGCCAGCAGAAGCACCCCCTCCAGGATAATCAGCTCCTACGAGCAGTACTTC.

By sample fraction, this clone is medium-sized. The rearrangement uses TRBV4-1 and TRBJ2-7; 7 positions match TRBD2. The CDR3 spans 16 residues. Losses at the gene ends were 1 base for V and 1 base for J; bases not matched to a gene: 7. The germline gives CDR1 MGHRA, CDR2 YSYEKL. For the CDR3, the DNA is TGCGCCAGCAGCCAAGGTCGGGGGGAAAGGTCCTACGAGCAGTACTTC. Translated: CASSQGRGERSYEQYF.

This clone was observed a handful of times. The genes are TRBV5-1 and TRBJ1-1; unclear D gene. Per the germline V gene, CDR1 is SGHRS and CDR2 is YFSETQ. There are 13 residues in the CDR3. The ends were cut back, 4 bases at V and 1 base at J, with 8 bases in the middle. The CDR3 nucleotides read TGCGCCAGCAGCCCCATTACGAACACTGAAGCTTTCTTT. This encodes CASSPITNTEAFF.

Of note for this clone: The sample contains more than one DNA sequence encoding this CDR3. In DNA, the CDR3 is TGTGCCAGCAGCGTAGCGGGGGGCTACAATGAGCAGTTCTTC. The encoded protein is CASSVAGGYNEQFF. This chain uses TRBV2 with TRBJ2-1, with 10 bases lining up with TRBD2. The CDR3 is 14 residues long. Per germline, CDR1 SNHLY and CDR2 FYNNEI. With V trimmed by 6 bases and J by 3 bases, 2 bases remained unmatched. The whole variable domain, remainder taken from reference TRBV2 and TRBJ2-1, is EPEVTQTPSHQVTQMGQEVILRCVPISNHLYFYWYRQILGQKVEFLVSFYNNEISEKSEIFDDQFSVERPDGSNFTLKIRSTKLEDSAMYFCASSVAGGYNEQFFGPGTRLTVL.

This chain joins TRBV7-9 and TRBJ2-1; 7 bases are shared with TRBD2. V was clipped by 0 bases and J by 6 bases; unmatched bases: 11. The CDR3 loop spans 17 amino acids. Looked up from germline, CDR1 is SEHNR and CDR2 is FQNEAQ (reference sequence). CDR3 sequence reads: CASSLAQAGQRGNEQFF. The CDR3 region has the DNA TGTGCCAGCAGCTTAGCACAAGCGGGGCAAAGAGGCAATGAGCAGTTCTTC.

The CDR3 sequence is CASSLGARAGSRQPQHF. CDR3 bases: TGTGCCAGCAGCTTAGGCGCGAGGGCCGGGAGTCGGCAGCCCCAGCATTTT. The rearrangement uses TRBV11-3 and TRBJ1-5, with D uncertain. From germline, CDR1 is SGHNT and CDR2 YENEEA. The CDR3 spans 17 residues. With 1 base removed from V and 7 bases from J, the gap between germline ends came to 20 bases.

This clone was observed at least ten times. The rearrangement links TRBV19 to TRBJ1-1, with D hard to call. The CDR3 spans 13 residues. V was pared by 3 bases and J by 4 bases, with 9 bases between. In germline, CDR1 is LNHDA, CDR2 SQIVND (reference sequence). CDR3 residues: CASSMGYLTEAFF. For the CDR3, the DNA is TGTGCCAGTAGTATGGGTTATCTCACTGAAGCTTTCTTT.

The V and J genes are TRBV9 and TRBJ1-1; the D is unclear. Trimming removed 0 bases from V and 0 bases from J, with 9 bases in between. The CDR3 sequence is 15 residues long. Germline V CDR1 and CDR2: SGDLS, YYNGEE. The CDR3 region is CASSVGTQLNTEAFF. The CDR3 DNA reads as TGTGCCAGCAGCGTAGGCACACAATTGAACACTGAAGCTTTCTTT.

The V and J genes are TRBV13 and TRBJ2-5, with 13 bases identical to TRBD2. Trimming took 5 bases from V and 1 from J; bases not matched to a gene: 4. Germline V gene data show CDR1 as PRHDT and CDR2 as FYEKMQ (reference sequence). This CDR3 has 16 amino acids. The CDR3 coding sequence is TGTGCCAGCAGCCCTTGGACTAGCGGGGGCCAAGAGACCCAGTACTTC. It yields the protein CASSPWTSGGQETQYF.

The gene calls are TRBV2 and TRBJ1-2; TRBD1 matches at 8 bases. Trimming at V came to 4 bases and at J to 7 bases, leaving 11 bases not matched to a gene. CDR3 size: 15 residues. Germline-derived CDR1 and CDR2 are SNHLY and FYNNEI. CDR3 region: CASSGGSRGHGGYTF. DNA for the CDR3: TGTGCCAGCAGTGGAGGGAGCAGGGGGCACGGTGGCTACACCTTC. Looking up the rest from reference TRBV2 and TRBJ1-2 gives the full variable domain: EPEVTQTPSHQVTQMGQEVILRCVPISNHLYFYWYRQILGQKVEFLVSFYNNEISEKSEIFDDQFSVERPDGSNFTLKIRSTKLEDSAMYFCASSGGSRGHGGYTFGSGTRLTVV.

V usage is TRBV6-1 and J usage is TRBJ1-2, with 9 bases matching TRBD1. This CDR3 is 15 amino acids long. Germline V gene data show CDR1 as MNHNS and CDR2 as SASEGT. V shed 2 bases and J 8 bases; nucleotides not matched to a gene: 9. The CDR3 reads CASSESPQGAGGYTF. In nucleotides, the CDR3 is TGTGCCAGCAGTGAATCCCCACAGGGGGCGGGAGGCTACACCTTC.

CDR3 region: CASGLYGYGYTF. The DNA for the CDR3 is TGTGCTAGTGGTTTGTACGGCTATGGCTACACCTTC. The chain links TRBV12-5 to TRBJ1-2; D ambiguous. This CDR3 is built from 12 residues. The V end was cut by 2 bases, the J end by 4 bases, with 5 bases between. CDR1 and CDR2 (germline): LGHNT, FRNRAP.

This chain uses TRBV6-1 with TRBJ1-3, with D perhaps TRBD1 (5 bases). The CDR3 loop spans 15 amino acids. In germline, CDR1 is MNHNS, CDR2 SASEGT. Trimming took 1 base from V and 0 from J, leaving 7 bases between them. CDR3: CASSEGQFSGNTIYF. The CDR3 DNA is TGTGCCAGCAGTGAAGGACAGTTCTCTGGAAACACCATATATTTT.

The J gene is TRBJ1-2, the V gene TRBV7-2, with D maybe TRBD1 (5 bases). The CDR3 contains 13 residues. CDR1 SGHTA and CDR2 FQGNSA come from the germline V gene. The V end lost 2 bases, the J end lost 8 bases, and 12 bases lay between the germline ends. The CDR3 sequence is CASSLHKGSGYTF. Written as DNA, the CDR3 is TGTGCCAGCAGCTTACATAAGGGGAGCGGCTACACCTTC.

V gene TRBV2 combines with J gene TRBJ2-5; D gene ambiguous. The CDR3 totals 12 residues. CDR1 is SNHLY and CDR2 is FYNNEI in the germline V gene. Trimming pared 3 bases from V and 7 bases from J, leaving 9 bases between. CDR3 nucleotides: TGTGCCAGCAGTGAGCAGTCGGGGACCCAGTACTTC. Translating gives CASSEQSGTQYF.

This clone was counted a few times. The junction does not match germline at one end; this may be a read error. This rearrangement joins TRBV5-5 to TRBJ2-7, with no clear D. CDR1 and CDR2 from the germline V gene are SGHKS and YYEKEE (reference sequence). The CDR3 length is 15 residues. The CDR3 is CASSQDSSLSYEQYF. The DNA for the CDR3 is TGCGCCAGCAGCCAAGATTCGTCCCTAAGCTACGAGCAGTACTTC.

The chain links TRBV7-9 to TRBJ1-1; D perhaps matches TRBD1 (6 bases). Germline CDR1 reads SEHNR; CDR2 reads FQNEAQ (reference sequence). The CDR3 totals 14 residues. V lost 8 bases, J lost 1 base, and 14 bases lay in between. CDR3 DNA: TGTGCCAGCGTCCAAGGGGGGGCGAACACTGAAGCTTTCTTT. Translating it yields CASVQGGANTEAFF. Full variable domain (remainder filled in from reference TRBV7-9 and TRBJ1-1): DTGVSQNPRHKITKRGQNVTFRCDPISEHNRLYWYRQTLGQGPEFLTYFQNEAQLEKSRLLSDRFSAERPKGSFSTLEIQRTEQGDSAMYLCASVQGGANTEAFFGQGTRLTVV.

This clone has a single count. The rearrangement uses TRBV19 and TRBJ1-2, with D unclear. Germline CDR1 LNHDA, CDR2 SQIVND (reference sequence). The CDR3 consists of 11 residues. Trimming left V 4 bases short and J 2 bases short, with 2 bases between. The CDR3 DNA reads TGTGCCAGTAGTACAAACTATGGCTACACCTTC. It translates to CASSTNYGYTF.

This sequence joins TRBV11-2 and TRBJ1-5, with TRBD1 identical over 10 bases. V shed 0 bases and J 7 bases; nucleotides not matched to a gene: 3. Germline V gives CDR1 SGHAT, CDR2 FQNNGV. This CDR3 is 15 amino acids long. CDR3 amino acids: CASSLEGQGHQPQHF. CDR3 nucleotides: TGTGCCAGCAGCTTAGAGGGACAGGGGCACCAGCCCCAGCATTTT.

To note about this clone: Other DNA sequences in this sample translate to the same CDR3. This chain links TRBV9 with TRBJ2-7; D gene unclear. CDR1 and CDR2 (germline): SGDLS, YYNGEE. V gave up 0 bases and J gave up 3 bases, with 4 bases separating them. This CDR3 comprises 12 residues. CDR3 in DNA: TGTGCCAGCAGCGTAGACGGCTACGAGCAGTACTTC. It codes for CASSVDGYEQYF.

The genes are TRBV30 and TRBJ1-1; no definite D call. The ends were cut back, 1 base at V and 0 bases at J, with 6 bases in the middle. Germline V lookup: CDR1 GTSNPN, CDR2 SVGIG (reference sequence). There are 13 residues in the CDR3. CDR3: CAWSGQVNTEAFF. CDR3 sequence (DNA): TGTGCCTGGAGTGGTCAGGTGAACACTGAAGCTTTCTTT.

The table lists this clone with a count of one. This rearrangement joins TRBV28 to TRBJ2-2, with no clear D. V was clipped by 3 bases and J by 1 base, with 9 bases between them. From germline, CDR1 is MDHEN and CDR2 SYDVKM. The CDR3 is 15 residues long. CDR3 region: CASSLDDGNTGELFF. The CDR3 DNA is TGTGCCAGCAGTTTGGATGACGGGAACACCGGGGAGCTGTTTTTT.